This T cell receptor (beta chain) was observed in a study of T cell responses to AZD1222 COVID-19 vaccine. Study results and caveats: Spike regions recognized by vaccine-associated CD4 TCRs spanned the protein, led by 160-218 and 743-854. At baseline, just 5 or 6 AZD1222 recipients tested seropositive.

Libraries were prepared by immunoSEQ multiplex PCR; TCRdb keeps only in-frame clonotypes and omits some of them. The sample has some 120,000 clones, approximately 85% seen once. Turning to this clone: Its matching antigen is unknown.

The sequence came from an adult in good health. The specimen comprised peripheral blood, sampled on day 0 of MenACWY control vaccination.

The CDR3 region is CASSEDRPGNTIYF. DNA for the CDR3: TGTGCCAGCAGTGAAGACCGCCCGGGGAACACCATATATTTT. The chain employs TRBV2 and TRBJ1-3; no clear D. The V end was cut by 1 base, the J end by 7 bases, with 11 bases between. Germline V lookup: CDR1 SNHLY, CDR2 FYNNEI. This CDR3 comprises 14 residues. The complete variable domain, with remaining parts taken from reference TRBV2 and TRBJ1-3, reads EPEVTQTPSHQVTQMGQEVILRCVPISNHLYFYWYRQILGQKVEFLVSFYNNEISEKSEIFDDQFSVERPDGSNFTLKIRSTKLEDSAMYFCASSEDRPGNTIYFGEGSWLTVV.